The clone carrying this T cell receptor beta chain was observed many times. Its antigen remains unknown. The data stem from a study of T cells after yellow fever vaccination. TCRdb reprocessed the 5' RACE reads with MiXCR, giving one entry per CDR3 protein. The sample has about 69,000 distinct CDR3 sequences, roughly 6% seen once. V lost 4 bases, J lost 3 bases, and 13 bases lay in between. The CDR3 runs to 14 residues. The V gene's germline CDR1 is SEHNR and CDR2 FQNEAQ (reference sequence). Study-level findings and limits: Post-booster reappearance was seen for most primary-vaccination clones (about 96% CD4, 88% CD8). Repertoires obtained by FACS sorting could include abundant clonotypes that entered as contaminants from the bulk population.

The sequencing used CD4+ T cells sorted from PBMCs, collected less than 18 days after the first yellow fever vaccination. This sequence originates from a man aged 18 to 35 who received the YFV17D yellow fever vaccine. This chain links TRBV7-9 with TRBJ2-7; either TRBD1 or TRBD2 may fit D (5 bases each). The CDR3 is CASSSGTVLYEQYF. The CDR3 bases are TGTGCCAGCAGCTCCGGGACGGTCCTCTACGAGCAGTACTTC. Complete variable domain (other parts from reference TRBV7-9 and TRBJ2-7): DTGVSQNPRHKITKRGQNVTFRCDPISEHNRLYWYRQTLGQGPEFLTYFQNEAQLEKSRLLSDRFSAERPKGSFSTLEIQRTEQGDSAMYLCASSSGTVLYEQYFGPGTRLTVT.